This TCR beta chain was sequenced in a study of T-cell memory formation after mild COVID-19. Study conclusions and caveats: Clones which contracted sat mainly in CM and EM if CD4+, and in EMRA if CD8+. While clones contracting from day 15 to 85 were balanced between CD4 and CD8, later expanders leaned CD4+. Clonal second-wave expansions that peaked on day 37 had unconfirmed SARS-CoV-2 specificity.

This CDR3 is built from 13 residues. The germline V gene has CDR1 MNHNY and CDR2 SVGAGI (reference sequence). Germline trimming cut 7 bases from V and 7 bases from J; bases unmatched to any gene: 4. UMIs and sample barcodes were carried by the TCR alpha and TCR beta cDNA libraries that 5'RACE produced using constant-segment primers. TCRdb reprocessed the 5' RACE reads with MiXCR, giving one entry per CDR3 protein. The sample holds some 600,000 distinct CDR3 sequences, around 16% seen once. For this clonotype: Its antigen is unidentified.

This clonotype was sampled from an adult woman who had mild COVID-19 (a few samples of this study predate the infection). Cell type and time point are not known. The sample was PBMCs or a T cell subset sorted from them (not recorded which). The chain has TRBV6-6 and TRBJ2-2, with TRBD2 matching over 9 bases. The chain's CDR3 is CASTRGGVGELFF. CDR3 DNA: TGTGCCAGCACCCGCGGGGGGGTCGGGGAGCTGTTTTTT.